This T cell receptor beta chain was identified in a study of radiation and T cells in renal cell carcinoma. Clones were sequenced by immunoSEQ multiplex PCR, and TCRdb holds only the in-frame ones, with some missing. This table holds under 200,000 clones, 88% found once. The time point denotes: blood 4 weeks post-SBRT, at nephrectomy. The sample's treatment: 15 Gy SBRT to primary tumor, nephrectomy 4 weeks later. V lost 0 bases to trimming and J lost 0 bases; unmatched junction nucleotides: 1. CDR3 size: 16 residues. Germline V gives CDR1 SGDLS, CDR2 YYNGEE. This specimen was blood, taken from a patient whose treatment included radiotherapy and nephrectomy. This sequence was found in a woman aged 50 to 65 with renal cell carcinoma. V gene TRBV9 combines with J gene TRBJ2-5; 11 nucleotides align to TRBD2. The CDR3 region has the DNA TGTGCCAGCAGCGTAGGACTAGCGGGGAACCAAGAGACCCAGTACTTC. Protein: CASSVGLAGNQETQYF.